The 21 T cell receptor beta chains below were found in one sample sequenced in a study of long-term antiretroviral therapy in people with HIV. Version v3.0 of the immunoSEQ assay ran at survey level. Repertoires were generated with immunoSEQ multiplex PCR, while TCRdb's copy carries only in-frame clones and drops some. The sample contains roughly 30,000 clones, 86% of which appear only once. Sequencing used unsorted PBMCs, obtained 0.8 years after starting antiretroviral therapy. These receptors were obtained from a woman in her thirties with HIV.

This chain uses TRBV6-5 with TRBJ1-6, with TRBD1 identical over 10 bases. CDR1 MNHEY and CDR2 SVGAGI come from the germline V gene. The V gene end was trimmed by 2 bases and the J gene end by 6 bases; junction bases not matched to a gene: 1. The CDR3 covers 15 residues. CDR3 residues: CASSYGTGVNSPLHF. DNA of the CDR3: TGTGCCAGCAGTTACGGGACAGGGGTTAATTCACCCCTCCACTTT.

CDR3 region: CASSPQVDPRTEAFF. The CDR3 DNA reads TGTGCCAGCAGCCCCCAAGTTGACCCGCGGACTGAAGCTTTCTTT. J is TRBJ1-1 and V is TRBV9; the D is unclear. The CDR3 totals 15 residues. Trimming took 4 bases from V and 5 from J, leaving 18 bases between them. Looked up from germline, CDR1 is SGDLS and CDR2 is YYNGEE.

The rearrangement joins TRBV27 to TRBJ2-1, with 13 positions matching TRBD2. Trimming removed 5 bases from V and 6 bases from J; junction bases left unmatched: 4. The germline gives CDR1 MNHEY, CDR2 SMNVEV (reference sequence). The CDR3 runs to 15 residues. CDR3 amino acids: CASSPTSGGLNEQFF. In nucleotides, the CDR3 is TGTGCCAGCAGTCCGACTAGCGGGGGGCTCAATGAGCAGTTCTTC.

The chain has TRBV2 and TRBJ2-1; D is unclear. The germline V gene has CDR1 SNHLY and CDR2 FYNNEI. The CDR3 is made up of 13 amino acids. The V end was cut by 4 bases, the J end by 10 bases, with 14 bases between. This CDR3 reads CASSGSWAREQFF. CDR3 bases: TGTGCCAGCAGTGGTTCATGGGCCCGGGAGCAGTTCTTC.

This clone is a singleton in its sample. The gene calls are TRBV14 and TRBJ2-3; perhaps TRBD2 as D (5 bases). This CDR3 region has 16 residues. Trimming took 1 base from V and 4 from J, leaving 15 bases between them. Looked up from germline, CDR1 is SGHDN and CDR2 is FVKESK. CDR3 amino acids: CASSQGQSYGADTQYF. The CDR3 DNA sequence: TGTGCCAGCAGCCAAGGGCAGTCTTACGGGGCAGATACGCAGTATTTT. The full variable domain, in which reference TRBV14 and TRBJ2-3 provide the parts outside the CDR3, is EAGVTQFPSHSVIEKGQTVTLRCDPISGHDNLYWYRRVMGKEIKFLLHFVKESKQDESGMPNNRFLAERTGGTYSTLKVQPAELEDSGVYFCASSQGQSYGADTQYFGPGTRLTVL.

This chain uses TRBV5-5 with TRBJ1-1, with D maybe TRBD1 (6 bases). The germline V gene has CDR1 SGHKS and CDR2 YYEKEE (reference sequence). The CDR3 runs to 14 residues. Between the trimmed V and J ends, which lost 2 bases and 3 bases, there was a span of 11 bases. The CDR3 sequence is CASSFQGFDTEAFF. CDR3 bases: TGTGCCAGCAGCTTTCAGGGGTTCGACACTGAAGCTTTCTTT.

The chain couples TRBV14 to TRBJ2-7, with D unresolved. The CDR3 extends over 13 amino acids. CDR1 and CDR2 (germline): SGHDN, FVKESK. Trimming pared 2 bases from V and 11 bases from J, leaving 16 bases between. CDR3 sequence reads: CASSQLVKGGKYF. CDR3 DNA sequence: TGTGCCAGCAGCCAACTAGTAAAGGGTGGAAAGTACTTC. Filled out from reference TRBV14 and TRBJ2-7, the complete variable domain reads EAGVTQFPSHSVIEKGQTVTLRCDPISGHDNLYWYRRVMGKEIKFLLHFVKESKQDESGMPNNRFLAERTGGTYSTLKVQPAELEDSGVYFCASSQLVKGGKYFGPGTRLTVT.

This chain uses TRBV13 with TRBJ1-2, with D unclear. Per germline, CDR1 PRHDT and CDR2 FYEKMQ (reference sequence). The CDR3 runs 15 residues. V was trimmed by 3 bases and J by 5 bases, leaving 16 bases between them. In DNA form, the CDR3 reads TGTGCCAGCAGCTTCTTATTAGGGCCTAGGTATGGCTACACCTTC. Translating gives CASSFLLGPRYGYTF.

The J gene is TRBJ1-1, the V gene TRBV19; D not certain. CDR3 size: 12 residues. V lost 6 bases and J lost 1, with 6 bases in between. CDR1 is LNHDA and CDR2 is SQIVND in the germline V gene (reference sequence). The CDR3 loop is CASRPGNTEAFF. DNA of the CDR3: TGTGCCAGTAGACCGGGGAACACTGAAGCTTTCTTT.

This clone was counted once. The chain has TRBV6-1 and TRBJ1-2, with D possibly TRBD1 on 5 matching bases. Trimming took off 1 base at V and 6 bases at J, with 12 bases between the two ends. CDR3 length: 14 amino acids. In germline, CDR1 is MNHNS, CDR2 SASEGT. The CDR3 sequence: CASSEGGGTDGYTF. For the CDR3, the DNA is TGTGCCAGCAGTGAAGGGGGAGGGACGGATGGCTACACCTTC.

CDR3 sequence: CASSIAASDQPQHF. In DNA form, the CDR3 reads TGTGCCAGTAGTATAGCAGCCTCGGATCAGCCCCAGCATTTT. The chain is built from TRBV19 and TRBJ1-5, with D unresolved. V was clipped by 1 base and J by 5 bases, with 9 bases between them. The germline CDR1 and CDR2 sequences are LNHDA and SQIVND (reference sequence). This CDR3 has 14 residues.

This rearrangement joins TRBV19 to TRBJ1-1; D remains unclear. Germline CDR1 LNHDA, CDR2 SQIVND (reference sequence). V lost 7 bases and J lost 11, with 20 bases in between. The CDR3 contains 13 residues. The CDR3 nucleotides are TGTGCCAGTAATGGGGAGCACCGCCCTGGGGCTTTCTTT. It translates to CASNGEHRPGAFF.

This clone was observed a few times. The chain recombines TRBV27 with TRBJ1-2, with a possible D match to TRBD1 (5 bases). Germline loops: CDR1 MNHEY, CDR2 SMNVEV (reference sequence). This CDR3 is 14 amino acids long. Trimming stripped 6 bases from V and 3 bases from J, with 14 bases between. The CDR3 region is CASRQGHGDYGYTF. The CDR3 DNA reads TGTGCCAGCAGGCAGGGCCATGGGGACTATGGCTACACCTTC.

V usage is TRBV29-1 and J usage is TRBJ2-7; D gene ambiguous. This CDR3 region has 10 residues. Germline V gene data show CDR1 as SQVTM and CDR2 as ANQGSEA. Trimming removed 6 bases from V and 5 bases from J, with 8 bases in between. CDR3 DNA: TGCAGCGTCCGCACGAACGAGCAGTACTTC. Translated: CSVRTNEQYF.

This chain connects TRBV5-4 to TRBJ2-7, with TRBD2 matching 8 bases. Germline trimming cut 3 bases from V and 6 bases from J; bases unmatched to any gene: 11. This CDR3 comprises 15 residues. Looked up from germline, CDR1 is SGHNT and CDR2 is YYREEE (reference sequence). The CDR3: CASSSGGGYEREQYF. The CDR3 DNA sequence: TGTGCCAGCAGCTCCGGGGGGGGTTACGAACGCGAGCAGTACTTC.

The gene calls are TRBV6-1 and TRBJ2-7; D uncertain. Deletions cut 1 base from V and 3 bases from J, with 7 bases between. The CDR3 is 13 residues long. Per the germline V gene, CDR1 is MNHNS and CDR2 is SASEGT. CDR3 nucleotide sequence: TGTGCCAGCAGTGAAGGTAAGGTCTACGAGCAGTACGTC. It specifies CASSEGKVYEQYV.

For the CDR3, the DNA is TGTGCCAGCAGTGACGGACAGGTCTATGGCTACACCTTC. Its protein is CASSDGQVYGYTF. V usage is TRBV9 and J usage is TRBJ1-2; 7 positions agree with TRBD1. Looked up from germline, CDR1 is SGDLS and CDR2 is YYNGEE. V lost 5 bases to trimming and J lost 4 bases; unmatched junction nucleotides: 5. The CDR3 has 13 residues.

This clone was seen only a few times. This rearrangement joins TRBV28 to TRBJ1-5; D may be TRBD1 (5 bases). Germline assignment: CDR1 MDHEN and CDR2 SYDVKM. V lost 7 bases and J lost 7, with 17 bases in between. The CDR3 is 14 residues long. The DNA for the CDR3 is TGTGCCAGCATCATGGGGCAGGCGGGCCAGCCCCAGCATTTT. It codes for CASIMGQAGQPQHF.

The rearrangement uses TRBV6-1 and TRBJ2-7, with 11 bases identical to TRBD2. The CDR3 sequence is 15 residues long. In germline, CDR1 is MNHNS, CDR2 SASEGT. Trimming cost V 6 bases and J 3 bases; bases outside gene matches: 7. CDR3 sequence: CASRETSGAYYEQYF. The CDR3 coding sequence is TGTGCCAGCAGGGAGACTAGCGGGGCCTACTACGAGCAGTACTTC.

This clone was picked up one time. This chain uses TRBV4-1 with TRBJ2-7; maybe TRBD1 (6 bases). The CDR3 is made up of 15 amino acids. Trimming cost V 4 bases and J 0 bases, with 13 bases left between them. CDR1 MGHRA and CDR2 YSYEKL come from the germline V gene. The CDR3: CASSRYQDSSYEQYF. Here the CDR3 DNA reads TGCGCCAGCAGCCGATACCAGGACAGCTCCTACGAGCAGTACTTC.

This chain connects TRBV10-3 to TRBJ2-3, with 12 bases fitting TRBD2. The V gene end was trimmed by 10 bases and the J gene end by 5 bases; junction bases not matched to a gene: 13. CDR1 is ENHRY and CDR2 is SYGVKD in the germline V gene. This CDR3 is 16 amino acids long. The CDR3 sequence: CATLHTSGGPQDTQYF. Here the CDR3 DNA reads TGTGCCACCCTCCACACTAGCGGGGGGCCCCAAGATACGCAGTATTTT.